The clone carrying this T cell receptor beta chain was picked up a small number of times. As yet, its antigen is unknown. The data are from a study of graft-versus-host responses after intestinal transplantation. CDR3 length equals 14 residues. The V end lost 4 bases, the J end lost 7 bases, and 13 bases lay between the germline ends. Germline V lookup: CDR1 MNHEY, CDR2 SVGAGI. Sequencing was performed with immunoSEQ multiplex PCR; in TCRdb, only in-frame clones are kept and a portion is missing. The sample includes tens of thousands of clones, more than 80% of them seen just once. The source of this sequence is a human donor who was the organ donor for an intestinal transplant. The J gene is TRBJ1-4, the V gene TRBV6-5, with D perhaps TRBD1 (6 bases). Sequencing was performed on unstimulated CD4+ T cells sorted from spleen or lymph node cells, taken before transplant. The CDR3 nucleotides are TGTGCCAGCAGTTCCCGGGGGGCGACTGAAAAACTGTTTTTT. Residues: CASSSRGATEKLFF.